This TCR beta chain derives from a study of T cell responses to AZD1222 COVID-19 vaccine. Study-level background: Combined were second doses at about 4 or about 12 weeks.

Findings and limits, study-wide: Spike-specific TCR breadth and depth went up after people got two AZD1222 doses.

The protocol was immunoSEQ multiplex PCR, while the TCRdb copy is restricted to in-frame clones and leaves out a portion. The data contain fewer than 200,000 clones, around nine tenths of them seen just once; the ten biggest clones take up 2% to 3%. CDR1 is SGDLS and CDR2 is YYNGEE in the germline V gene. V lost 4 bases to trimming and J lost 7 bases, with 12 bases between them. This CDR3 contains 12 residues. Points on this clone: Its matching antigen is unknown.

The receptor comes from an adult in good health. Material: peripheral blood, obtained on day 0 of AZD1222 vaccination. The chain has TRBV9 and TRBJ2-7; a possible D gene is TRBD1 (5 bases). The CDR3 spells CASSYSGREQYF. The CDR3 DNA reads as TGTGCCAGCAGCTATTCAGGGCGGGAGCAGTACTTC.